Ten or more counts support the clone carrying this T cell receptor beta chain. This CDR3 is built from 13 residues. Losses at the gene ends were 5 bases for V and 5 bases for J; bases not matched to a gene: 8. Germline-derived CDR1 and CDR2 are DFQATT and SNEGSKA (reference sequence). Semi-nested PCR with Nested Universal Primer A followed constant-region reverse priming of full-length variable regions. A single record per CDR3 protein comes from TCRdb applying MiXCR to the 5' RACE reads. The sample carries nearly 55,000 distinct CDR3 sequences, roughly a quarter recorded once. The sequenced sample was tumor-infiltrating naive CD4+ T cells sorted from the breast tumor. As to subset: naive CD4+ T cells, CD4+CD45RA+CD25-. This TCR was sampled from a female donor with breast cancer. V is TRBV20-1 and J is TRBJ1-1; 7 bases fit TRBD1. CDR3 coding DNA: TGCAGTGCTGTGAGGGGGCCGGGAACTGAAGCTTTCTTT. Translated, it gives CSAVRGPGTEAFF.